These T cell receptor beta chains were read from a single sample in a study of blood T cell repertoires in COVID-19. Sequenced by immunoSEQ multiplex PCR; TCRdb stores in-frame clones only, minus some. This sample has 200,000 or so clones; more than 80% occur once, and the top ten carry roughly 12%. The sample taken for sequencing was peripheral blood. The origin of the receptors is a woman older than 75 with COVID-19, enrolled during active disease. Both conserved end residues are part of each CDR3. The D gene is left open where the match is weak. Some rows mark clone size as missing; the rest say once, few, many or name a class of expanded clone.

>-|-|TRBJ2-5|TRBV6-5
CASSLAQETQYF
TGTGCCAGCAGTTTAGCCCAAGAGACCCAGTACTTC
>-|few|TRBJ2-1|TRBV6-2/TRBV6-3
CASSYSKSLARGNEQFF
TGTGCCAGCAGTTACTCGAAGAGTCTAGCACGGGGCAATGAGCAGTTCTTC
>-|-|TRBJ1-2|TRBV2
CASLTWLNYGYTF
TGTGCCAGCCTTACCTGGCTTAACTATGGCTACACCTTC
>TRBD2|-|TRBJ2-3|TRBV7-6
CASSTTASGSWGRDTQYF
TGTGCCAGCAGCACTACGGCTAGCGGGAGTTGGGGGCGAGATACGCAGTATTTT
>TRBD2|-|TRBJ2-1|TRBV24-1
CATSDRRGGHNEQFF
TGTGCCACCAGTGATCGGCGGGGGGGTCACAATGAGCAGTTCTTC
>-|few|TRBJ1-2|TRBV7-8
CASSQGSGPLWGYTF
TGTGCCAGCAGCCAGGGGTCAGGGCCACTATGGGGCTACACCTTC
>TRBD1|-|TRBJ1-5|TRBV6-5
CASSLTGTGDQPQHF
TGTGCCAGCAGTTTGACCGGGACAGGTGATCAGCCCCAGCATTTT
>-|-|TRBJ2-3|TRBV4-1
CASSQEQSTDTQYF
TGCGCCAGCAGCCAAGAACAGAGCACAGATACGCAGTATTTT
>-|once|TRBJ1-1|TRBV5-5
CASSNRVSNTEAFF
TGTGCCAGCAGCAACAGGGTATCGAACACTGAAGCTTTCTTT
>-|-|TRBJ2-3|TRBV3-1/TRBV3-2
CASSLGGTDTQYF
TGTGCCAGCAGCCTCGGGGGCACAGATACGCAGTATTTT
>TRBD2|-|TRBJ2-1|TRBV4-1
CASSQDSGRGHNEQFF
TGCGCCAGCAGCCAAGATAGCGGGCGGGGCCACAATGAGCAGTTCTTC
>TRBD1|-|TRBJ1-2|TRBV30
CAWSPTGHGYTF
TGTGCCTGGAGCCCGACAGGGCATGGCTACACCTTC
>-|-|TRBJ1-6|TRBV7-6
CASSQGQGFFSPLHF
TGTGCCAGCAGCCAGGGGCAGGGCTTTTTTTCACCCCTCCACTTT
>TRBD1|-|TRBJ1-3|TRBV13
CASSFGTGGSGNTIYF
TGTGCCAGCAGCTTTGGGACAGGGGGAAGTGGAAACACCATATATTTT
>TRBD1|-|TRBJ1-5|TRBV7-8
CASSPETGDNQPQHF
TGTGCCAGCAGCCCCGAGACAGGGGATAATCAGCCCCAGCATTTT
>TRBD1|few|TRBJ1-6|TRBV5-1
CASSEAGQGGSPLHF
TGCGCCAGCAGCGAAGCGGGACAGGGTGGTTCACCCCTCCACTTT
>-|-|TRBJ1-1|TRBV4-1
CASSQGFQRTEAFF
TGCGCCAGCAGCCAAGGGTTCCAGAGGACTGAAGCTTTCTTT
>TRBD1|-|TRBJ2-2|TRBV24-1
CATSHPGQGAGELFF
TGTGCCACCTCCCACCCGGGACAGGGGGCCGGGGAGCTGTTTTTT
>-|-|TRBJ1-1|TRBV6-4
CASSGSRDSKEAFF
TGTGCCAGCAGTGGGTCCCGGGACTCGAAGGAAGCTTTCTTT
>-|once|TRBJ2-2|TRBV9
CASSLRPGLSGPKNTGELFF
TGTGCCAGCAGCCTCCGACCTGGCCTAAGCGGGCCGAAAAACACCGGGGAGCTGTTTTTT
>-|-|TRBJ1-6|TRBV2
CASSKQEQRNSPLHF
TGTGCCAGCAGTAAACAGGAACAACGAAATTCACCCCTCCACTTT
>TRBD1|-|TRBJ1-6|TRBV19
CASSISRDRINSPLHF
TGTGCCAGTAGTATATCCCGGGACAGAATTAATTCACCCCTCCACTTT
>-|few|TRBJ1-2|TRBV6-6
CASSYSKSGKAF
TGTGCCAGCAGTTACTCGAAATCAGGGAAGGCCTTC
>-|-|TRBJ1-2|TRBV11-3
CASSEPRRGFYGYTF
TGTGCCAGCAGCGAACCCCGGAGAGGATTCTATGGCTACACCTTC
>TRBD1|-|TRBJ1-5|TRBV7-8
CASSPVWDRKNQPQHF
TGTGCCAGCAGCCCAGTATGGGACAGAAAAAATCAGCCCCAGCATTTT
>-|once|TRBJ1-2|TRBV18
CASSPFDTNYGYTF
TGTGCCAGCTCACCCTTTGACACAAACTATGGCTACACCTTC
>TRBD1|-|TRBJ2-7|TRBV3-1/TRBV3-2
CASSPHRGQYEQYF
TGTGCCAGCAGCCCCCACAGGGGGCAGTACGAGCAGTACTTC
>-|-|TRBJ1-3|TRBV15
CATSRDLASLGNTIYF
TGTGCCACCAGCAGAGATCTTGCGAGTCTTGGAAACACCATATATTTT
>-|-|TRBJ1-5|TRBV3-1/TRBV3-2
CASSLQGQPQHF
TGTGCCAGCAGCCTACAGGGCCAGCCCCAGCATTTT
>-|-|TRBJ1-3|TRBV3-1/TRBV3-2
CASSQCQPPDGDSGNTIYF
TGTGCCAGCAGCCAATGCCAACCCCCGGACGGGGACTCTGGAAACACCATATATTTT
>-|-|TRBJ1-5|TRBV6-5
CASRVPTSGNQPQHF
TGTGCCAGCAGGGTACCGACATCGGGGAATCAGCCCCAGCATTTT
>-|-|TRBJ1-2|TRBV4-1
CASSQAKGGGYGYTF
TGCGCCAGCAGCCAAGCGAAGGGAGGAGGGTATGGCTACACCTTC
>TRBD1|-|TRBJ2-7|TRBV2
CASTPLGTGAYEQYF
TGTGCCAGCACCCCCTTGGGGACAGGGGCCTACGAGCAGTACTTC
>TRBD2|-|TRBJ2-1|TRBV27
CASSFGRPVSSYNEQFF
TGTGCCAGCAGTTTCGGGAGGCCAGTCAGCTCCTACAATGAGCAGTTCTTC
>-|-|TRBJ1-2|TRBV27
CASSFARWGYTF
TGTGCCAGCAGTTTCGCGAGATGGGGCTACACCTTC
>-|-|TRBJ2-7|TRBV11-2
CASSSWEGGPGLEQYF
TGTGCCAGCAGTTCTTGGGAGGGGGGGCCTGGTCTCGAGCAGTACTTC
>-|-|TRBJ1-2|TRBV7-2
CASSPSPGFGYTF
TGTGCCAGCAGTCCTTCTCCGGGGTTCGGCTACACCTTC
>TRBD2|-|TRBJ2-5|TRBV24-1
CATSDSGLAGGGETQYF
TGTGCCACCAGTGACTCAGGACTAGCGGGAGGGGGAGAGACCCAGTACTTC
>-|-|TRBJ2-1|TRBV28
CASKHYTGSLASEQFF
TGTGCCAGCAAACATTATACCGGGTCCCTCGCAAGTGAGCAGTTCTTC
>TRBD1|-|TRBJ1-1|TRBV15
CATSSWTGEGRSEAFF
TGTGCCACCAGCTCCTGGACAGGGGAAGGTAGGTCTGAAGCTTTCTTT
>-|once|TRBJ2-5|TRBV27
CASSLWAGLGETQYF
TGTGCCAGCAGTTTATGGGCAGGACTCGGGGAGACCCAGTACTTC
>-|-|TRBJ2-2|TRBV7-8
CASSPLVGLVSRTRVFRPGELFF
TGTGCCAGCAGCCCATTAGTGGGGCTCGTGTCACGAACCAGGGTATTCCGTCCCGGGGAGCTGTTTTTT
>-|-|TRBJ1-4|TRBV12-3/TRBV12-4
CASSTGTQRKLFF
TGTGCCAGCAGTACCGGGACACAACGAAAACTGTTTTTT
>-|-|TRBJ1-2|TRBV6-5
CASSYSPGQNYGYTF
TGTGCCAGCAGTTACAGTCCAGGACAAAACTATGGCTACACCTTC
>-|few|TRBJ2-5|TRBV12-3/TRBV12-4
CASSRREETQYF
TGTGCCAGCTCGAGGCGGGAAGAGACCCAGTACTTC
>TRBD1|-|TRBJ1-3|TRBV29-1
CSVKTGPPGNTIYF
TGCAGCGTGAAGACAGGGCCTCCTGGAAACACCATATATTTT
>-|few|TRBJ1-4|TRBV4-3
CASRAHTSTNEKLFF
TGCGCCAGCAGGGCTCATACCTCAACTAATGAAAAACTGTTTTTT
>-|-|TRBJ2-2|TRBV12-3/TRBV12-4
CASTRLAGELFF
TGTGCCAGCACCAGGTTGGCCGGGGAGCTGTTTTTT
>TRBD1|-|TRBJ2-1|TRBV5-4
CASSLEGQGGYNEQFF
TGTGCCAGCAGCTTGGAGGGACAGGGAGGCTACAATGAGCAGTTCTTC
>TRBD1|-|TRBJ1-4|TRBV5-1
CASSDGTGWEKLFF
TGCGCCAGCAGCGACGGGACAGGGTGGGAAAAACTGTTTTTT